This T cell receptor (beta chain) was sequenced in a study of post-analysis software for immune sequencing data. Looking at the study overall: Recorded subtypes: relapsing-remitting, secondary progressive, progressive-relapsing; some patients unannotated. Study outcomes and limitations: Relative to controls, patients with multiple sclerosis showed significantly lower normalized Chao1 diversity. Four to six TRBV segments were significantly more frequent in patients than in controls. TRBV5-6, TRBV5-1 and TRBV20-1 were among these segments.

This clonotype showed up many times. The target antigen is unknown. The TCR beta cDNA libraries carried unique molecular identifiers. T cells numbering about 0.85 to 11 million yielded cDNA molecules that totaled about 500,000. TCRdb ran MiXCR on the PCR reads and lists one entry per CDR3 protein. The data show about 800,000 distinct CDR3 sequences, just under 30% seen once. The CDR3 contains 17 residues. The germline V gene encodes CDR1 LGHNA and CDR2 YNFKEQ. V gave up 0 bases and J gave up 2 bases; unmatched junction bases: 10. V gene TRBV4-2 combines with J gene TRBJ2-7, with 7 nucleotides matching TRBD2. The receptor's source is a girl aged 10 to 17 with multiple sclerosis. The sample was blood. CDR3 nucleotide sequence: TGTGCCAGCAGCCAAGATGTAGGACTAGTCGAACCCTACGAGCAGTACTTC. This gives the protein CASSQDVGLVEPYEQYF.